The rows below give T cell receptor beta chains drawn from one sample of a study of blood T cell repertoires in COVID-19. Sequencing used immunoSEQ multiplex PCR; TCRdb keeps in-frame clones, though not all of them. The sample shows under 250,000 clones, approximately 80% of them seen only once. Sequencing was done on a sample of PBMCs or T cells enriched from blood (not recorded which). The receptors here all came from a man aged 55 to 69 who had recovered from COVID-19. Each CDR3 is given with its conserved first and last residue. The order of the fields is CDR3 length, J gene, V gene, D gene, clone size, CDR3 DNA, CDR3 protein. D genes are given only for firm matches. Clone size is stated in some rows and not others, as once, few, many or a class when expanded.

>16|TRBJ2-1|TRBV2|TRBD2|.
TGTGCCAGCAGGATAACCGGGACTAGCGGGGGATGGGAGCAGTTCTTC
CASRITGTSGGWEQFF
>15|TRBJ1-5|TRBV19|.|.
TGTGCCAGTAGTTCTCTCGTCCTTAGCAATCAGCCCCAGCATTTT
CASSSLVLSNQPQHF
>15|TRBJ1-4|TRBV5-6|TRBD1|.
TGTGCCAGCAGCTTGACAGGGGGCACTAATGAAAAACTGTTTTTT
CASSLTGGTNEKLFF
>15|TRBJ2-3|TRBV3-1/TRBV3-2|TRBD2|.
TGTGCCAGCAGCCCCGGACTAGCCGACACAGATACGCAGTATTTT
CASSPGLADTDTQYF
>14|TRBJ1-5|TRBV5-1|.|once
TGCGCCAGCAGCTTGGGACATAGCAATCAGCCCCAGCATTTT
CASSLGHSNQPQHF
>13|TRBJ1-1|TRBV30|.|.
TGTGCCTGGAGTGGAGGGCTCGGCACTGAAGCTTTCTTT
CAWSGGLGTEAFF
>14|TRBJ2-7|TRBV24-1|TRBD2|.
TGTGCCACCAGTGGGACTAGCGGGGTTTCGGAGCAGTACTTC
CATSGTSGVSEQYF
>16|TRBJ2-1|TRBV11-3|TRBD2|.
TGTGCCAGCAGCTTAGAAGGCGGGGGGGCCATGAATGAGCAGTTCTTC
CASSLEGGGAMNEQFF
>14|TRBJ2-1|TRBV11-2|.|.
TGTGCCAGCAGCTTAGGGGCCAACTACAATGAGCAGTTCTTC
CASSLGANYNEQFF
>13|TRBJ1-2|TRBV6-5|.|.
TGTGCCAGCAGGAGGGCGTTCAAGGATGGCTACACCTTC
CASRRAFKDGYTF
>15|TRBJ1-6|TRBV3-1/TRBV3-2|TRBD1|.
TGTGCCAGCAGCCACAAAACAGGGGGCGCTTCACCCCTCCACTTT
CASSHKTGGASPLHF
>15|TRBJ1-2|TRBV10-3|TRBD1|.
TGTGCCATCAGTGAGTCGATAGGACAGGGGGTTGGCTACACCTTC
CAISESIGQGVGYTF
>16|TRBJ1-5|TRBV4-1|.|.
TGCGCCAGCAGCCAAGATACCGGGTTTCTTAGTCAGCCCCAGCATTTT
CASSQDTGFLSQPQHF
>15|TRBJ1-1|TRBV6-2/TRBV6-3|.|.
TGTGCCAGCAGTTACCTCCCAGGGTCGAACACTGAAGCTTTCTTT
CASSYLPGSNTEAFF
>15|TRBJ2-6|TRBV5-8|TRBD1|once
TGTGCCAGCAGCTCTACAGGGGTTGGGGCCAACGTCCTGACTTTC
CASSSTGVGANVLTF
>15|TRBJ1-3|TRBV7-8|.|.
TGTGCCAGCAGCTTAACGGACAGCTCTGGAAACACCATATATTTT
CASSLTDSSGNTIYF
>15|TRBJ1-3|TRBV19|.|.
TGTGCCAGCAGGCCTCAGGCATACTCTGGAAACACCATATATTTT
CASRPQAYSGNTIYF
>15|TRBJ2-1|TRBV3-1/TRBV3-2|TRBD2|.
TGTGCCAGCAGCCGATTAGCGGGGGACAACAATGAGCAGTTCTTC
CASSRLAGDNNEQFF
>13|TRBJ1-1|TRBV19|.|.
TGTGCCAGTAGACGAGGTTTTCACACTGAAGCTTTCTTT
CASRRGFHTEAFF
>15|TRBJ1-5|TRBV2|TRBD1|.
TGTGCCAGCAGTGAAACAGGGGGTGGCAATCAGCCCCAGCATTTT
CASSETGGGNQPQHF
>15|TRBJ1-2|TRBV6-1|TRBD1|once
TGTGCCAGCAGTGAATCGGGGACAGGGCAGAATGGCTACACCTTC
CASSESGTGQNGYTF
>15|TRBJ2-1|TRBV5-1|TRBD2|.
TGCGCCAACAAGACTAGCGGGGCCATCAACAATGAGCAGTTCTTC
CANKTSGAINNEQFF
>15|TRBJ2-5|TRBV9|.|.
TGTGCCAGCAGCGTAGTCGGCAGGGCCCAAGAGACCCAGTACTTC
CASSVVGRAQETQYF
>15|TRBJ1-2|TRBV2|TRBD1|.
TGTGCCAGCAGTGATGACCCCCGACAGGGCTATGGCTACACCTTC
CASSDDPRQGYGYTF
>15|TRBJ1-2|TRBV5-4|.|once
TGTGCCAGCAGCCAAGCGACGGGACAAGTCTATGGCTACACCTTC
CASSQATGQVYGYTF
>14|TRBJ2-7|TRBV3-1/TRBV3-2|.|.
TGTGCCAGCAGCCAAGATAGATACTCCTACGAGCAGTACTTC
CASSQDRYSYEQYF
>18|TRBJ2-3|TRBV5-1|TRBD2|.
TGCGCCAGCAGCAACCCGGGACTAGCGGGGAAGAGGTCAGATACGCAGTATTTT
CASSNPGLAGKRSDTQYF
>15|TRBJ2-5|TRBV5-1|.|.
TGCGCCAGCAGCTTGGCAACAGGAGGGGAGCGGACCCAGTACTTC
CASSLATGGERTQYF
>11|TRBJ1-2|TRBV28|.|.
TGTGCCAGCATGGTGACTGGGGGCTACACCTTC
CASMVTGGYTF
>13|TRBJ1-1|TRBV12-3/TRBV12-4|.|.
TGTGCCAGCAGCCCCCCCCAGAACACTGAAGCTTTCTTT
CASSPPQNTEAFF
>14|TRBJ1-1|TRBV6-6|.|.
TGTGCCAGCAGTTACCAGAACATGAACACTGAAGCTTTCTTT
CASSYQNMNTEAFF
>11|TRBJ1-1|TRBV30|.|.
TGTGCCTGGAGTAGGGGCACTGAAGCTTTCTTT
CAWSRGTEAFF
>16|TRBJ2-7|TRBV5-1|.|.
TGCGCCAGCAGCTTGTTAGGGGCCAGGCGCAGCGACGAGCAGTACTTC
CASSLLGARRSDEQYF
>17|TRBJ2-3|TRBV5-6|TRBD2|.
TGTGCCAGCAGCCTCAGGACTAGCGGGGGGTCTACAGATACGCAGTATTTT
CASSLRTSGGSTDTQYF
>12|TRBJ1-2|TRBV28|.|.
TGTGCCACCAGGGCGACAGTCTATGGCTACACCTTC
CATRATVYGYTF
>14|TRBJ1-1|TRBV18|.|once
TGTGCCAGCTCACCACAGGGGGTGAACACTGAAGCTTTCTTT
CASSPQGVNTEAFF
>15|TRBJ1-2|TRBV4-3|.|.
TGCGCCAGCAGCCAAGCCGGGGTCCCCAGCGGAGGCTACACCTTC
CASSQAGVPSGGYTF
>17|TRBJ1-2|TRBV11-2|.|once
TGTGCCAGCAGCGCCGGACAGCCGTACGATCCTAACTATGGCTACACCTTC
CASSAGQPYDPNYGYTF